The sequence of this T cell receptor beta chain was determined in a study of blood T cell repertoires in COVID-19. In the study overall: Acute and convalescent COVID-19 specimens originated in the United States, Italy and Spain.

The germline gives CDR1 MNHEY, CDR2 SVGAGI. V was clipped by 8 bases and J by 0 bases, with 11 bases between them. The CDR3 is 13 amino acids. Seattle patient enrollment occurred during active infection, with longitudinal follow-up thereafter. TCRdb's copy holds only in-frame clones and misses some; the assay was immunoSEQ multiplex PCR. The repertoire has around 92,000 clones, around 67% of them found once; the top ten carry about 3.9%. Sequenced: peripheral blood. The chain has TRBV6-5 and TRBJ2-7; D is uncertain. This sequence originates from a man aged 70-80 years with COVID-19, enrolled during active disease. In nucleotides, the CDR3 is TGTGCCAGCTCCCAGCGCCTCTCCTACGAGCAGTACTTC. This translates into CASSQRLSYEQYF.